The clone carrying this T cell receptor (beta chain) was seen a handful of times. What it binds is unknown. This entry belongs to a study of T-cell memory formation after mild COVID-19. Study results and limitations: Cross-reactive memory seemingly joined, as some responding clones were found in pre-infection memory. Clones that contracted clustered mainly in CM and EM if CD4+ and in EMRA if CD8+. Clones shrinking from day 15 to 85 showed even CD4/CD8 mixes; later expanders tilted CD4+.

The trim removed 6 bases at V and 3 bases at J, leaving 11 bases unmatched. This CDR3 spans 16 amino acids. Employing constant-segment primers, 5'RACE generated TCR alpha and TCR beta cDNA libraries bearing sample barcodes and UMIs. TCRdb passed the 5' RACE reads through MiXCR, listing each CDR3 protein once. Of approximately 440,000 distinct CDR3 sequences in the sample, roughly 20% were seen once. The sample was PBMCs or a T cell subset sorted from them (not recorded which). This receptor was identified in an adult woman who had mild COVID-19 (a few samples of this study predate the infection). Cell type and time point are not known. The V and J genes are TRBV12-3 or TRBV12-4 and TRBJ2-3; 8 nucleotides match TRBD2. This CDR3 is CASSPGREQGTDTQYF. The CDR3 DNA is TGTGCCAGCAGCCCCGGGAGGGAGCAGGGAACAGATACGCAGTATTTT.